The table lists the clone carrying this TCR beta chain with many counts. This record comes from a study of early T cells in non-severe SARS-CoV-2 infection. TCRdb reprocessed the 5' RACE reads with MiXCR, giving one entry per CDR3 protein. The sample carries more than 50,000 distinct CDR3 sequences, roughly 13% recorded once. This CDR3 has 13 residues. The trim removed 6 bases at V and 6 bases at J, leaving 4 bases unmatched. This receptor was taken from an adult who was a healthcare worker with PCR-confirmed SARS-CoV-2 infection or an uninfected control (not recorded which). The sequencing sample was made of whole blood. The chain links TRBV12-3 or TRBV12-4 to TRBJ1-5, with TRBD1 matching 8 bases. The CDR3 loop is CASRPGGTQPQHF. For the CDR3, the DNA is TGTGCCAGCAGGCCAGGGGGCACTCAGCCCCAGCATTTT.